This T cell receptor beta chain was documented in a study of blood T cell repertoires in COVID-19. Assay: immunoSEQ multiplex PCR; the TCRdb copy retains only in-frame clones and omits some. This sample has about 190,000 clones; 70% to 85% occur once, and the top ten carry approximately 3%. Looked up from germline, CDR1 is GTSNPN and CDR2 is SVGIG (reference sequence). This CDR3 comprises 11 residues. The V end was cut by 3 bases, the J end by 9 bases, with 9 bases between. This chain uses TRBV30 with TRBJ2-1; D ambiguous. Specimen: PBMCs or T cells enriched from blood (not recorded which). The source of this sequence is a woman aged 25 to 45 who had recovered from COVID-19. Written as DNA, the CDR3 is TGTGCCTGGAGGGTAGGCGGTGAGCAGTTCTTC. This translates into CAWRVGGEQFF.